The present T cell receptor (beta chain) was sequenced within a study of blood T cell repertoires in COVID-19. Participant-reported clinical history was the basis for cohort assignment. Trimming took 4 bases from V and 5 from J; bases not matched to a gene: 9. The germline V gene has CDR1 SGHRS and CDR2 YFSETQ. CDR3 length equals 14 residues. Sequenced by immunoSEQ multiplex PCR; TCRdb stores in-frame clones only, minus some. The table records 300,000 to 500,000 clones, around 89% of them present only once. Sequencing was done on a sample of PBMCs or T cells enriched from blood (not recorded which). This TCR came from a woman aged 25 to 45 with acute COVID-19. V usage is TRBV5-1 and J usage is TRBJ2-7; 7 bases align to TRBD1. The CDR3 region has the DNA TGCGCCAGCAGCCCACGGGTCAGGGGGAACGAGCAGTACTTC. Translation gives CASSPRVRGNEQYF.